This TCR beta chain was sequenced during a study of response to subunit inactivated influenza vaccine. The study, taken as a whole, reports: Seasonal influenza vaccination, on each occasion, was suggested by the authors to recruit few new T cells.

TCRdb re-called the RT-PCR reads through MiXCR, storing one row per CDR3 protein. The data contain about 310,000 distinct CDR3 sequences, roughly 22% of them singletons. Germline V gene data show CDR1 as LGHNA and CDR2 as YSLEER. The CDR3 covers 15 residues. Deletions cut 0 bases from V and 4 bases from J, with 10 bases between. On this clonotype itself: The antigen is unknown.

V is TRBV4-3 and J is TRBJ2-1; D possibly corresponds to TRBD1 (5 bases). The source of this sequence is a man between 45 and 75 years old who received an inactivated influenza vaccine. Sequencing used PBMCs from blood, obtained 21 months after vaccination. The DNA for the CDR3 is TGCGCCAGCAGCCAAGAGACAGATCCTTACAATGAGCAGTTCTTC. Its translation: CASSQETDPYNEQFF.